This TCR beta chain was identified during a study of blood T cell repertoires in COVID-19 (dated by TCRdb to the early 2020s). Some background on the complete study: Collaborator samples came from the United States, Italy and Spain and covered acute and convalescent phases of COVID-19. The prospective study material was composed of cDNA or gDNA derived from T cells, B-cell-depleted T cells, or PBMCs. Deeply sampled blood TCRbeta repertoires from subjects exposed to, actively infected with, or recovered from COVID-19 were included in the dataset. A freely available public database, intended as a resource for researchers studying the immune response to SARS-CoV-2, is where the repertoires were released. Samples were obtained from the ongoing ImmuneRACE study (first 160 participants) and from over a thousand subjects provided by 6 global collaborators. Sample metadata almost always included a de-identified subject ID, COVID-19 status, age in years and sex. Where available, HLA class I and class II types were obtained from metadata supplied by the sample provider rather than from assay-based typing.

General findings and caveats noted by the study authors: The quantity of clinical and demographic metadata differed by source and by participant and was supplied without curation.

With respect to this clone: What antigen it recognizes has not been identified. The record has no base qualities; no much larger clone is one base away.

From the germline V gene, CDR1 is SGHRS and CDR2 is YFSETQ. From the cysteine through the phenylalanine, the CDR3 covers 16 amino acids. CDR3 DNA is the only sequence kept; it has 48 bases, read in frame from the first base. The trim is 4 bases for V and 0 bases for J, with a gap of 16 bases between the germline ends. The immunoSEQ Assay, a bias-controlled multiplex PCR, was used to amplify TCRbeta CDR3 regions from genomic DNA. Per the source publication's procedure: The number of nucleated cells in each sample was estimated by amplification of reference gene primers within the assay. To quantify the absolute abundance of each unique TCRbeta CDR3 rearrangement, sequence reads were collapsed and filtered. For each sample, productive Simpson clonality was calculated as the square root of Simpson's diversity index over productive rearrangements. Imported from immuneACCESS, the table was reduced by TCRdb to in-frame sequences with V and J called. These copies leave out some clones; in studies compared against another copy, an unresolved V gene accounts for under half, and the cause of the remainder is not known. That table supplies the V and J calls and clone size; D and trimming were determined from the DNA. The sample data list 250,000 to 350,000 clones, and approximately 91% of these were observed just once. The top ten clonotypes cover 0.85% to 1% of the sample.

Another Seattle source contributed samples from volunteer blood donors who had recovered from COVID-19. The collaborating institutions used their own protocols to collect whole blood in K2EDTA tubes. For TCRbeta analysis, collaborators shipped samples as frozen whole blood, isolated PBMCs, or DNA extracted from either of those sample types. The sequencing sample was made of peripheral blood. The chain is assembled from TRBV5-1 and TRBJ1-1; the D region possibly corresponds to TRBD1 (5 bases align). The source of this sequence is a woman aged 40-49 years who had recovered from COVID-19. The CDR3 reads CASSGIGVLMNTEAFF. At the DNA level, the sequence is TGCGCCAGCAGCGGGATAGGGGTCCTGATGAACACTGAAGCTTTCTTT.